This T cell receptor (beta chain) originates from a study of CD8+CD57+ T cells in acquired aplastic anemia. Study overall: The mean DNA yield obtained from sorted CD4+ and CD8+ cells came to roughly 3.4 ug. Whole-study findings and limits: Controls did not differ significantly from patients in CD8+ Simpson's diversity.

This CDR3 region has 13 residues. Deletions cut 0 bases from V and 3 bases from J, with 6 bases between. The germline CDR1 and CDR2 sequences are SGDLS and YYNGEE. This clonotype has a count of ten or more. Its antigen is not identified. TCR beta VDJ and CDR3 profiles were obtained from a genomic DNA template. TCRdb called the reads again in MiXCR, with one record for every CDR3 protein. The repertoire includes about 110,000 distinct CDR3 sequences, around 49% of them detected once, and roughly 31% sits in the top ten. The gene calls are TRBV9 and TRBJ2-5; D perhaps matches TRBD2 (6 bases). This receptor was taken from a human donor in good health, serving as a control. Sequencing input: sorted CD4+, CD8+, or CD8+CD57+ T cells (not recorded which) from PBMCs. CDR3 sequence (DNA): TGTGCCAGCAGCGTAGGGGGGGAAGAGACCCAGTACTTC. This codes for CASSVGGEETQYF.